Shown below are 2 T cell receptor beta chains from a single sample sequenced in a study of T cells in Graves' hyperthyroidism and ophthalmopathy. TCR beta CDR3 region amplification was performed from RNA transcripts. Initially, a first-round RT-PCR of the TCR CDR3 employed the HTBI primer set. MiXCR was run by TCRdb on the multiplex PCR reads, yielding one entry per CDR3 protein. The top ten hold around a sixth of the sample, which has 550,000 to 600,000 distinct CDR3 sequences, 16% seen once. Sequencing used blood. Receptor source: a woman aged 18-30 years with Graves' hyperthyroidism.

This clonotype was seen ten or more times. The chain is built from TRBV6-1 and TRBJ2-1; D is unclear. The length of the CDR3 is 13 residues. V shed 5 bases and J shed 8 bases, with 13 bases lying between them. Germline CDR1 is MNHNS and CDR2 is SASEGT. The CDR3 region is CASSPLQSDEQFF. The CDR3 nucleotides are TGTGCCAGCAGTCCCCTCCAATCGGATGAGCAGTTCTTC.

This clonotype was seen a few times. The chain uses TRBV18 and TRBJ1-1, with TRBD1 matching over 7 bases. The junction had 10 bases not matched to a gene; V was cut back by 4 bases and J by 5 bases. The length of the CDR3 is 15 residues. From germline, CDR1 is KGHSH and CDR2 LQKENI. The CDR3 region has the DNA TGTGCCAGCTCACTTTTTACAGGGGCTGAGACTGAAGCTTTCTTT. Its translation is CASSLFTGAETEAFF.